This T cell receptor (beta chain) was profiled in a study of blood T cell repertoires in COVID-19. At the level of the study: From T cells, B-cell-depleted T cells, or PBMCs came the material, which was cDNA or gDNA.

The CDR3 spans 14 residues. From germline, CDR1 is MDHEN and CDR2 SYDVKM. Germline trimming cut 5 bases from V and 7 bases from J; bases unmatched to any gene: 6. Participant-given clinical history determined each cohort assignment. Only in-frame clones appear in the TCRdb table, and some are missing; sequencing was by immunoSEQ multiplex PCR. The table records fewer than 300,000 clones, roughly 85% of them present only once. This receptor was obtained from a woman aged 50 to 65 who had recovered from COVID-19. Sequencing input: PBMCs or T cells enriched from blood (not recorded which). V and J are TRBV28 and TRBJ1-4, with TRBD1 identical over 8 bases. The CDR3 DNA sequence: TGTGCCAGCAGTGACAGGGGTCTCAGTGAAAAACTGTTTTTT. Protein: CASSDRGLSEKLFF.